A selection of T cell receptor beta chains follows, all from one sample in a study of blood T cell repertoires in COVID-19. Clones were sequenced by immunoSEQ multiplex PCR, and TCRdb holds only the in-frame ones, with some missing. This table has around 92,000 clones, roughly 70% appearing once. Source material: peripheral blood. These receptors were collected from a man in his 70s with COVID-19, enrolled during active disease. The CDR3 runs from the conserved cysteine through the conserved F or W. D genes are given only for firm matches. Only part of the rows carry a size: once, few, many, or a class if the clone is expanded.

CDR3 protein	CDR3 DNA	J gene	V gene	D gene	clone size
CASSIPGNTEAFF	TGTGCCAGTAGTATACCGGGGAACACTGAAGCTTTCTTT	TRBJ1-1	TRBV19	NA	NA
CASALGGNQPQHF	TGTGCCAGCGCCCTCGGGGGCAATCAGCCCCAGCATTTT	TRBJ1-5	TRBV6-5	NA	NA
CASSLKRQLNTEAFF	TGTGCCAGCAGCTTAAAACGACAGCTGAACACTGAAGCTTTCTTT	TRBJ1-1	TRBV7-8	NA	NA
CASSRDRGTLNYNEQFF	TGTGCCAGCAGCCGGGACAGGGGGACATTAAACTACAATGAGCAGTTCTTC	TRBJ2-1	TRBV14	TRBD1	NA
CASTRTPSYEQYF	TGTGCCAGCACCCGGACACCATCCTACGAGCAGTACTTC	TRBJ2-7	TRBV7-9	NA	NA
CASRRQGEDNQPQHF	TGTGCCAGCAGGAGACAGGGGGAAGACAATCAGCCCCAGCATTTT	TRBJ1-5	TRBV2	TRBD1	NA
CASSLFPGETQYF	TGTGCTAGCAGCTTGTTTCCCGGAGAGACCCAGTACTTC	TRBJ2-5	TRBV7-7	NA	medium-sized
CASSLPRGSRRRETQYF	TGTGCCAGCAGCTTACCCCGAGGGTCCCGGAGGAGGGAGACCCAGTACTTC	TRBJ2-5	TRBV7-6	NA	NA
CASSEIGESYGYTF	TGTGCCAGCAGTGAAATTGGAGAATCCTATGGCTACACCTTC	TRBJ1-2	TRBV6-1	NA	NA
CASSLASLAGLSGELFF	TGTGCCAGCAGCTTAGCTTCCCTAGCGGGACTCTCCGGGGAGCTGTTTTTT	TRBJ2-2	TRBV7-6	TRBD2	NA
CASSTSVVYNEQFF	TGTGCCAGCAGCACTAGCGTAGTCTACAATGAGCAGTTCTTC	TRBJ2-1	TRBV7-9	TRBD2	NA
CASSIHGRRLIDEKLFF	TGTGCCAGTAGTATCCATGGCCGTCGACTAATAGATGAAAAACTGTTTTTT	TRBJ1-4	TRBV19	NA	NA
CASSSYHSGTGVSGANVLTF	TGTGCCAGCAGTTCCTACCACTCCGGGACGGGAGTCTCTGGGGCCAACGTCCTGACTTTC	TRBJ2-6	TRBV6-2/TRBV6-3	NA	NA
CASSTTQGNYGYTF	TGTGCCAGTAGTACTACACAGGGGAACTATGGCTACACCTTC	TRBJ1-2	TRBV19	TRBD1	NA
CATGAGGPGDTQYF	TGTGCCACTGGGGCGGGAGGGCCTGGAGATACGCAGTATTTT	TRBJ2-3	TRBV9	TRBD2	NA
CASSPGAQFNGYTF	TGTGCCAGCAGCCCTGGGGCGCAGTTTAATGGCTACACCTTC	TRBJ1-2	TRBV28	NA	NA
CASSVAGQSNTEAFF	TGTGCCAGCAGCGTAGCGGGACAGTCGAACACTGAAGCTTTCTTT	TRBJ1-1	TRBV9	TRBD1	once
CASSDPGQAYEQYF	TGTGCCAGCAGCGACCCGGGACAGGCCTACGAGCAGTACTTC	TRBJ2-7	TRBV7-2	TRBD1	NA
CASSYGGSTEAFF	TGTGCCAGCAGTTACGGGGGATCCACTGAAGCTTTCTTT	TRBJ1-1	TRBV12-3/TRBV12-4	NA	once
CASSSGGSDTGELFF	TGTGCCAGCAGCTCAGGGGGCTCGGACACCGGGGAGCTGTTTTTT	TRBJ2-2	TRBV28	TRBD1	NA
CAISNGRGLREQYF	TGTGCCATCAGTAACGGGAGAGGCCTCCGCGAGCAGTACTTC	TRBJ2-7	TRBV10-3	NA	NA
CASSLPGTNTEAFF	TGTGCCAGCAGTCTACCGGGAACGAACACTGAAGCTTTCTTT	TRBJ1-1	TRBV28	NA	NA
CASSTTPSSYNEQFF	TGTGCCAGCAGCACGACTCCGAGCTCCTACAATGAGCAGTTCTTC	TRBJ2-1	TRBV7-3	NA	NA
CASSLPTSGKETQYF	TGCGCCAGCAGCTTGCCGACTAGCGGGAAAGAGACCCAGTACTTC	TRBJ2-5	TRBV5-1	TRBD2	NA
CASSLAGRGPYEQYF	TGTGCCAGCAGCTTAGCGGGCAGGGGGCCCTACGAGCAGTACTTC	TRBJ2-7	TRBV7-6	TRBD1	NA
CASSLGWEGGYTF	TGTGCCAGCAGTTTGGGGTGGGAGGGTGGCTACACCTTC	TRBJ1-2	TRBV28	NA	NA
CASGLPGQPQHF	TGTGCTAGTGGTTTGCCCGGTCAGCCCCAGCATTTT	TRBJ1-5	TRBV12-5	NA	NA
CASSEQGQETQYF	TGTGCCAGCAGTGAACAGGGCCAAGAGACCCAGTACTTC	TRBJ2-5	TRBV2	NA	NA